A single count supports the clone carrying this T cell receptor beta chain. The antigen is undetermined. The source of the sample is a study of PD-1 blockade in mismatch repair-deficient tumors. Across the whole study: Patients had about 13 mismatch repair-deficient cancer types and were previously treated and progressing. Study-level findings and limits: After pembrolizumab, tumor-resident clones rose rapidly, then generally contracted before radiologic responses.

All patients were mismatch repair deficient, assessed by either PCR or immunohistochemistry. A few pembrolizumab responders had their TCRs sequenced. Clones were sequenced by immunoSEQ multiplex PCR, and TCRdb holds only the in-frame ones, with some missing. Here the sample spans 45,000 to 60,000 clones, roughly three quarters being singletons. Sequenced material: peripheral blood, taken 4 weeks after starting pembrolizumab. The receptor comes from an adult with mismatch repair-deficient cancer.

The CDR3 nucleotides are TGTGCCAGTAGATTCGGCGTCGCTGAAGCTTTCTTT. Its protein is CASRFGVAEAFF. The rearrangement uses TRBV19 and TRBJ1-1, with no clear D. This CDR3 is 12 amino acids long. V was pared by 6 bases and J by 6 bases, with 11 bases between. Per the germline V gene, CDR1 is LNHDA and CDR2 is SQIVND (reference sequence).